Listed here are 8 T cell receptor beta chains from one sample, sequenced in a study of T cells in Graves' hyperthyroidism and ophthalmopathy. The investigators amplified TCR beta CDR3 regions from RNA transcripts. TCR CDR3 underwent first-round RT-PCR with the HTBI primer set. TCRdb reprocessed the multiplex PCR reads via MiXCR and lists one record per CDR3 protein. In the table there are hundreds of thousands of distinct CDR3 sequences, less than 20% of which are singletons. The sample comprised blood. These receptors came from a young woman with Graves' hyperthyroidism.

The chain combines TRBV12-3 or TRBV12-4 with TRBJ1-4; 7 positions match TRBD1. The CDR3 is 16 amino acids. J lost 8 bases, V lost 3 bases, and 12 bases had no gene match. The CDR3 spells CASSFRTGRYGEKLFF. The CDR3 region has the DNA TGTGCCAGCAGTTTTCGGACAGGAAGGTATGGAGAAAAACTGTTTTTT.

The chain joins TRBV29-1 to TRBJ2-5, with D possibly matching TRBD1 (6 bases). Germline CDR1 SQVTM, CDR2 ANQGSEA. Trimming shortened V by 3 bases and J by 5 bases, and 13 bases separated the two germline ends. This CDR3 region has 13 residues. CDR3 DNA sequence: TGCAGCGTTGAGTCAGGGGTCAGCGAGACCCAGTACTTC. Its translation is CSVESGVSETQYF.

The chain joins TRBV20-1 to TRBJ1-1; D is perhaps TRBD1 (5 bases). The germline CDR1 and CDR2 sequences are DFQATT and SNEGSKA (reference sequence). The CDR3 runs 16 residues. V was pared by 5 bases and J by 0 bases, with 19 bases between. The CDR3 reads CSAVPWGGSMNTEAFF. The CDR3 DNA reads as TGCAGTGCTGTGCCCTGGGGGGGGTCCATGAACACTGAAGCTTTCTTT.

This clonotype was seen many times. The V and J genes are TRBV9 and TRBJ1-1; D not certain. V was trimmed by 4 bases and J by 7 bases, leaving 17 bases between them. Germline V gene sequence: CDR1 SGDLS, CDR2 YYNGEE. The CDR3 sequence is 14 residues long. CDR3 DNA: TGTGCCAGCAGCCCGAGTCCTGGGGAGCTTGAAGCTTTCTTT. This translates into CASSPSPGELEAFF.

At least ten counts were recorded for this clonotype. J is TRBJ2-7 and V is TRBV20-1, with 7 positions matching TRBD1. The germline CDR1 and CDR2 sequences are DFQATT and SNEGSKA (reference sequence). Trimming removed 3 bases from V and 2 bases from J; junction bases left unmatched: 7. The CDR3 has 14 residues. The CDR3 sequence: CSARGRGLPYEQYF. CDR3 DNA sequence: TGCAGTGCTAGGGGTAGGGGGCTCCCCTACGAGCAGTACTTC.

The sample holds many counts of this clonotype. The rearrangement uses TRBV27 and TRBJ2-7; 9 bases agree with TRBD1. The junction had 9 bases not matched to a gene; V was cut back by 1 base and J by 2 bases. The CDR3 has 17 residues. CDR1 and CDR2 (germline): MNHEY, SMNVEV (reference sequence). DNA for the CDR3: TGTGCCAGCAGTTTATACCCTCGACAGGGGGTACCCTACGAGCAGTACTTC. It translates to CASSLYPRQGVPYEQYF.

V and J are TRBV25-1 and TRBJ2-1; 8 bases line up with TRBD2. The CDR3 covers 15 residues. The germline V gene encodes CDR1 MGHDK and CDR2 SYGVNS. The V gene end was trimmed by 3 bases and the J gene end by 0 bases; junction bases not matched to a gene: 1. The CDR3 protein is CASSESGSSYNEQFF. As DNA, the CDR3 is TGTGCCAGCAGTGAGAGCGGGAGCTCCTACAATGAGCAGTTCTTC.

This clonotype was recorded a few times. This chain joins TRBV5-1 and TRBJ2-3; 9 bases line up with TRBD1. V was pared by 4 bases and J by 6 bases, with 9 bases of the junction left unmatched. Germline-derived CDR1 and CDR2 are SGHRS and YFSETQ. The CDR3 length is 15 residues. The CDR3 sequence: CASSLRDRVLDTQYF. CDR3 DNA sequence: TGCGCCAGCAGCCTGCGGGACAGGGTTTTGGATACGCAGTATTTT.